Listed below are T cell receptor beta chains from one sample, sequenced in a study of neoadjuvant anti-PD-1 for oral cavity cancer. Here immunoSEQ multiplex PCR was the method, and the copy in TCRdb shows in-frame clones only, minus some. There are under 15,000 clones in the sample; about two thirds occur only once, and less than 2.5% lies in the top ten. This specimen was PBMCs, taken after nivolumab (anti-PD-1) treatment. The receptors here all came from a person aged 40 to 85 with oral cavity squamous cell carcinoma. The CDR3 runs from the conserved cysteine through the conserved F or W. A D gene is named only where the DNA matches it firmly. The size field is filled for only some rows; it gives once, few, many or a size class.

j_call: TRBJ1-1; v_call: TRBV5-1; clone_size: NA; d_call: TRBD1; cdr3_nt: TGCGCCAGCAAGCGGGAACAGGGGGCAACTGAAGCTTTCTTT; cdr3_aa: CASKREQGATEAFF
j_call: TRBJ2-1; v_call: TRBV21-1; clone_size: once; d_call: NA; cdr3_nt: TGTGCCATCCCGGGGTCTCAGTCCCCACGAGGTAATGAGCAGTTCTTC; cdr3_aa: CAIPGSQSPRGNEQFF
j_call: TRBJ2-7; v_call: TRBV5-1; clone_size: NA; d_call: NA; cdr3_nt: TGCGCCAGCAGCTTGCGCAGCAGTTCCTACGAGCAGTACTTC; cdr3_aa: CASSLRSSSYEQYF
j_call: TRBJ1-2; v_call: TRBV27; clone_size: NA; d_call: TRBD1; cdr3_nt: TGTGCCAGCAGTTTTCGACAGGGGTACTATGGCTACACCTTC; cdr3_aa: CASSFRQGYYGYTF
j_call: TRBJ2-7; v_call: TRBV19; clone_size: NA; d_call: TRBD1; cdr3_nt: TGTGCCAGTAGTCCGCGACAGGGGGCCTACGAGCAGTACTTC; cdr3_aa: CASSPRQGAYEQYF
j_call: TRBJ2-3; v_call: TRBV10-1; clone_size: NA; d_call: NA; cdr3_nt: TGCGCCAGCAGTGAGTCGACTCGGCAGGGGTACACAGATACGCAGTATTTT; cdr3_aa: CASSESTRQGYTDTQYF
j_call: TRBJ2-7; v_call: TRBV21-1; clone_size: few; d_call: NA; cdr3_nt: TGTGCCAGCGGTTTATCTAGCGGGAGTGAGGGATACGAGCAGTACTTC; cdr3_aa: CASGLSSGSEGYEQYF
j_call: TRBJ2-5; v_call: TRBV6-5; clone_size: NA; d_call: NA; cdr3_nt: TGTGCCAGCAGTGGCTCCGGGACCCAAACCGAGACCCAGTACTTC; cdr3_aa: CASSGSGTQTETQYF
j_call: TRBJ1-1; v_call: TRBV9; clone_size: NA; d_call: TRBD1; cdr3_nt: TGTGCCAGCAGCACAACTCAGGGGGCGTACACTGAAGCTTTCTTT; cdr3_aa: CASSTTQGAYTEAFF
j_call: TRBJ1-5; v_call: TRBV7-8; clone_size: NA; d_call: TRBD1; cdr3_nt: TGTGCCAGCAGCATAGACAGGGCCCTTTTGCAGCCCCAGCATTTT; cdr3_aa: CASSIDRALLQPQHF
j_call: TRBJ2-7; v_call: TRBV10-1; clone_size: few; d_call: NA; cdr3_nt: TGCGCCAGTTCTCTAGGCGGCGAGCAGTACTTC; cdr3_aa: CASSLGGEQYF
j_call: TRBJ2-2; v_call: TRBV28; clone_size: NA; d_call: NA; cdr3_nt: TGTGCCAGCAGCCTAATGTACGGACGATATACTGGCACCGGGGAGCTGTTTTTT; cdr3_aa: CASSLMYGRYTGTGELFF
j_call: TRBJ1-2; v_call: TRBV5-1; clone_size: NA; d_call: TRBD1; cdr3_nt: TGCGCCAGCAGCCCCCAGACAGGGGGGTACGGCTACACCTTC; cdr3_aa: CASSPQTGGYGYTF
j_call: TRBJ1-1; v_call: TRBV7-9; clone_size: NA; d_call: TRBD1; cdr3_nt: TGTGCCAGCAGGAACAGACAGGGGAACACTGAAGCTTTCTTT; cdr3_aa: CASRNRQGNTEAFF
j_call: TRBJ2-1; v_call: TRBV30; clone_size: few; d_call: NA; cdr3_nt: TGTGCCTGGACCAGAGGGGCCAAGACAGGTGCTTTGCTCTTC; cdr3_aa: CAWTRGAKTGALLF
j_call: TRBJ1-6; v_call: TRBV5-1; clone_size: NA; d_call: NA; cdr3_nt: TGCGCCAGCAGCTTGGCCGGGGGTGGGAGATCACCCCTCCACTTT; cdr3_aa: CASSLAGGGRSPLHF
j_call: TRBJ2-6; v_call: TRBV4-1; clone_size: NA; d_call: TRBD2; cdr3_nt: TGCGCCAGCAGCCACAATTTTAGGCGGGGGGCTTCTGGGGCCAACGTCCTGACTTTC; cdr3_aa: CASSHNFRRGASGANVLTF
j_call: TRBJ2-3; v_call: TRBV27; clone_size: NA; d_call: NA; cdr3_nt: TGTGCCAGCAGTTTAAGGTGGGGGATCACAGATACGCAGTATTTT; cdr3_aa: CASSLRWGITDTQYF
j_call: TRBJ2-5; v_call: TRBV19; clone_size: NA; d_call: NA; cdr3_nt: TGTGCCAGTAGTATCGGTGGGGAGACCCAGTACTTC; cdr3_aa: CASSIGGETQYF
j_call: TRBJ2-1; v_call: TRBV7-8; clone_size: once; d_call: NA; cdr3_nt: TGTGCCAGCAGCTCCCGGTCGTCGGAGCAGTTCTTC; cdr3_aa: CASSSRSSEQFF
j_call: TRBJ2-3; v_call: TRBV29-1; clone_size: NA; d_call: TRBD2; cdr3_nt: TGCAGCGTTGAACGGGGGGATAGCACAGATACGCAGTATTTT; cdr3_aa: CSVERGDSTDTQYF
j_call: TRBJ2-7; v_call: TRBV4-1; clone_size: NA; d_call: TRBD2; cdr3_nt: TGCGCCAGCAGCCAATCGGGGCTAGCGGGAGAATTCTACGAGCAGTACTTC; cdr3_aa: CASSQSGLAGEFYEQYF
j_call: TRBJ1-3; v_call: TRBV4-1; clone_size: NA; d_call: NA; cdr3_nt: TGCGCCAGCAGCCTGGGACCTACAAACCCGTATTCGAGCTCTGGAAACACCATATATTTT; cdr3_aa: CASSLGPTNPYSSSGNTIYF
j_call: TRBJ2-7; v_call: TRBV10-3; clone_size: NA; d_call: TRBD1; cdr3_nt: TGTGCCATCAGTGATGGGACCCGGACAGGGATCTACGAGCAGTACTTC; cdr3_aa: CAISDGTRTGIYEQYF
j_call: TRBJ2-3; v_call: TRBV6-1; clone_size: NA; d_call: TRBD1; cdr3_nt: TGTGCCAGCAGTGCGGACAGGGGGCGGGATACGCAGTATTTT; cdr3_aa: CASSADRGRDTQYF
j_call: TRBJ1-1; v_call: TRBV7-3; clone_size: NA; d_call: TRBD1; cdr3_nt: TGTGCCAGCAGCTGGACAGGGGGCCTTGGGAACACTGAAGCTTTCTTT; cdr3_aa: CASSWTGGLGNTEAFF
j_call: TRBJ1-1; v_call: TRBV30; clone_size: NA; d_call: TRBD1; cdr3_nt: TGTGCCTGGAGTGTACAGGGGGACACTGAAGCTTTCTTT; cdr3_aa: CAWSVQGDTEAFF
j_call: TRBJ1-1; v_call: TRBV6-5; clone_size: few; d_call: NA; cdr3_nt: TGTGCCAGCAGCGGGGCCAATGAAGCTTTCTTT; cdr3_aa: CASSGANEAFF
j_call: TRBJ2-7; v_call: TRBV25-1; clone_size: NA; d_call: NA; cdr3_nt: TGTGCCAGCAGTGAAGCGGTCTGGGCGGGCGAGCAGTACTTC; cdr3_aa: CASSEAVWAGEQYF
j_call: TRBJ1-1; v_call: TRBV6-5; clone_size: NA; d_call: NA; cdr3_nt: TGTGCCAGCAGACGAACTGGGACGGGGAACACTGAAGCTTTCTTT; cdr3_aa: CASRRTGTGNTEAFF
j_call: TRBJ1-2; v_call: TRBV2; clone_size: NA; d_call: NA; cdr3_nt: TGTGCCAGCAGTGCCTCCGGGGGGCTTTCCTATGGCTACACCTTC; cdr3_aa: CASSASGGLSYGYTF